The present entry profiles one TCR beta chain with its context. The antigen it binds to is not known. No much larger clone exists at a distance of one base, and base qualities are not known. This sample stems from a study of T cells in Graves' hyperthyroidism and ophthalmopathy (dated by TCRdb to about 2019). In terms of the full investigation: Peripheral blood was collected at initial diagnosis, before any treatment. TCR V-J signatures able to tell the groups apart were searched for in a discovery cohort of 90 to 100 patients, of whom 40 to 45 had Graves' ophthalmopathy and 55 to 65 had stable Graves' hyperthyroidism. Whether ophthalmopathy could be predicted prospectively was tested in an independent validation cohort made up of some 20 hyperthyroidism patients plus 17 patients who later progressed to ophthalmopathy. The 85 to 100 discovery patients were divided at random into training and test sets in a 7:3 ratio. Thyroid tissue and blood T-cell repertoires from about 6 Graves' hyperthyroidism patients were also compared in the study. After sampling, hyperthyroidism patients received methimazole starting at 30 mg daily, and ophthalmopathy patients received high-dose intravenous methylprednisolone. The paper describes TCR Vbeta CDR3 sequencing of roughly 130 peripheral blood samples, made up of some 42 ophthalmopathy patients, 70 to 75 hyperthyroidism patients and roughly 17 progressor patients.

Hyperthyroidism patients were newly diagnosed, with disease duration under 2 months, and aged 18 to 65 years. Patients with uncontrolled infections, other autoimmune diseases, pregnancy or lactation were excluded. Diagnoses were established on the basis of clinical symptoms, serum thyroxine and TRAb, thyroid ultrasound, and orbital computed tomography. Blood from progressor patients was collected at the time of first diagnosis with hyperthyroidism, before any ophthalmopathy symptoms had appeared. Ficoll-Paque density gradient centrifugation was used to isolate PBMCs from about 10 ml of fresh peripheral blood. Progressor patients were initially diagnosed with Graves' hyperthyroidism and developed ophthalmopathy during follow-up. Trizol reagent was used to extract total RNA, and RNA quality was then checked on an Agilent 2100 Bioanalyzer. Overall study results and their limits: In cross-validation, a model built on a 13 V-J signature told ophthalmopathy apart from stable hyperthyroidism with 85% to 90% sensitivity and roughly 82% specificity, and in testing the same model reached 80%/75%. In validation, the model predicted progression to ophthalmopathy with about 71% sensitivity and 72% to 85% specificity, a median of around 6.6 months before onset. Sample size was not statistically predetermined, and investigators were not blinded to group allocation. Most expanded thyroid clonotypes (frequency above 0.001) were also detected in blood, suggesting blood repertoires may reflect thyroid immune responses.

From V the trimming removes 4 bases and from J it removes 6 bases, while the gene matches leave 12 bases of the junction unaccounted for. Looking up the germline V gene yields CDR1 SGDLS and CDR2 YYNGEE. Its CDR3 holds 16 amino acids, cysteine through phenylalanine. Of all the DNA, just the CDR3 is kept, 48 bases in frame from base 1. Amplification of TCR beta CDR3 regions was carried out from RNA transcripts. The first round of RT-PCR for the TCR CDR3 was performed with the HTBI primer set and the Qiagen OneStep RT-PCR kit. A second multiplex PCR round built the libraries, followed by size selection and purification. Libraries were sequenced paired-end with 100 bp reads on an Illumina HiSeq2000. The original pipeline was this. SOAPnuke was used to process the raw data, removing reads that contained adapters or uncalled bases, had a mean Phred below 15, or lacked an exact match to the constant primer or identifier. COPE v1.2.5 was used to merge high-quality paired reads, and clonotypes were defined as unique nucleotide sequences. MiTCR v1.1 was used to align the clonotypes against IMGT TRBV, TRBD and TRBJ reference segments. The analysis was restricted to V-J combinations with a frequency above 0.0001, which together covered 99.2% of the repertoires. A TCS score was defined as the ratio between F50 (clonal expansion) and ExV (chaos), using BLOSUM62-based TCRdist between CDR3 peptides within each V-J. Welch's t-statistics and random forest reduced 514 V-J features to some 14, which were used in a naive Bayes classifier (R e1071). In TCRdb, the public reads were trimmed at Q25 with fastp and aligned with MiXCR, with productive beta chains retained. Rows with one shared CDR3 protein collapse into an entry with the most common genes and DNA. The V and J calls and clone size are TCRdb's, not the authors'. The sample table holds fewer than 350,000 distinct CDR3 sequences, of which 10% to 15% were seen once. The ten top clones hold roughly 7.5% of the sample.

Material for sequencing was blood. The chain uses TRBV9 and TRBJ1-3; the junction holds 8 bases that match TRBD1. The receptor was derived from a woman in her twenties or thirties with Graves' hyperthyroidism that later progressed to Graves' ophthalmopathy. The CDR3 reads CASSPRTGLKENTIYF. The sequenced DNA: TGTGCCAGCAGCCCACGGACAGGGTTAAAAGAAAACACCATATATTTT.